A single sample gave rise to the 12 T cell receptor beta chains below, sequenced in a study of cytomegalovirus exposure and HLA in healthy donors (dated by TCRdb to the late 2010s). Library prep was done by the immunoSEQ multiplex PCR assay. The multiplex PCR relied on a mix of 60 forward primers for TCR Vbeta segments and 13 reverse primers for TCR Jbeta segments. As stored in TCRdb, this immuneACCESS dataset retains in-frame rearrangements with V and J assigned. A fraction of the clones does not appear; measured against another copy, unresolved V genes explain less than half of the discrepancy, and the remainder lacks a known reason. The sample contains about 210,000 clones, 82% of them found a single time. The top ten clones comprise approximately 6.5% of the sample. What was sequenced was PBMCs. All receptors derive from a man aged 40-55 years in good health and CMV-seropositive.

The gene calls are TRBV7-3 and TRBJ2-2, with 12 bases lining up with TRBD1. Germline V gene data show CDR1 as SGHTA and CDR2 as FQGTGA. This CDR3 has 14 residues. The ends lost 6 bases at V and 6 bases at J; junction bases unmatched: 2. CDR3 residues: CASRGQGASGELFF. CDR3 in DNA: TGTGCCAGCAGGGGACAGGGGGCCTCCGGGGAGCTGTTTTTT.

The rearrangement joins TRBV30 to TRBJ1-3, with D uncertain. The CDR3 is 12 amino acids. Between the trimmed V and J ends, which lost 7 bases and 1 base, there was a span of 8 bases. CDR1 is GTSNPN, CDR2 SVGIG, per germline (reference sequence). Written as DNA, the CDR3 is TGTGCCTCCAGCAGGTCTGGAAACACCATATATTTT. Translating gives CASSRSGNTIYF. The variable domain in full, completed from reference TRBV30 and TRBJ1-3, reads SQTIHQWPATLVQPVGSPLSLECTVEGTSNPNLYWYRQAAGRGLQLLFYSVGIGQISSEVPQNLSASRPQDRQFILSSKKLLLSDSGFYLCASSRSGNTIYFGEGSWLTVV.

The chain employs TRBV11-2 and TRBJ2-7; 8 bases line up with TRBD2. The CDR3 runs 18 residues. Germline loops: CDR1 SGHAT, CDR2 FQNNGV. J lost 7 bases, V lost 5 bases, and 22 bases had no gene match. The CDR3: CASSPSLAGGGFVWEQYV. In DNA, the CDR3 is TGTGCCAGCAGCCCCAGCCTCGCGGGAGGTGGATTTGTGTGGGAGCAGTACGTC.

The chain has TRBV11-3 and TRBJ2-5; TRBD1 matches at 8 bases. Germline V lookup: CDR1 SGHNT, CDR2 YENEEA. With 3 bases clipped from V and 1 base from J, the junction kept 4 bases outside the gene matches. CDR3 length equals 15 residues. For the CDR3, the DNA is TGTGCCAGCAGCTTTGGCAGGGGGCCCCAAGAGACCCAGTACTTC. Translation: CASSFGRGPQETQYF.

This chain joins TRBV27 and TRBJ2-3; D might be TRBD1 (7 bases). There are 14 residues in the CDR3. V lost 5 bases and J lost 3, with 12 bases in between. Germline V gene lookup returns CDR1 MNHEY and CDR2 SMNVEV (reference sequence). The CDR3 nucleotides are TGTGCCAGCAGTCCACAGGGGAGGACAGATACGCAGTATTTT. The encoded protein is CASSPQGRTDTQYF.

The gene calls are TRBV5-1 and TRBJ2-1; the D gene is possibly TRBD2 (6 bases). Deletions cut 4 bases from V and 6 bases from J, with 17 bases between. CDR1 is SGHRS, CDR2 YFSETQ, per germline. This CDR3 spans 15 amino acids. The chain's CDR3 is CASSIAWGGRNEQFF. CDR3 sequence (DNA): TGCGCCAGCAGCATCGCTTGGGGAGGTCGCAATGAGCAGTTCTTC.

The chain joins TRBV7-9 to TRBJ2-5; D is unresolved. The DNA end is more similar to TRBJ2-7, so the J call may be wrong. Germline V gene lookup returns CDR1 SEHNR and CDR2 FQNEAQ (reference sequence). The CDR3 sequence is 12 residues long. The CDR3 coding sequence is TGTGCCAGCAGCCTCATGGTTTACGAGCAGTACTTC. Protein product: CASSLMVYEQYF.

This chain uses TRBV2 with TRBJ1-1; D is unresolved. The CDR3 consists of 13 residues. V lost 6 bases to trimming and J lost 0 bases, with 8 bases between them. From germline, CDR1 is SNHLY and CDR2 FYNNEI. The CDR3 loop is CASSYRMNTEAFF. Here the CDR3 DNA reads TGTGCCAGCAGCTACAGAATGAACACTGAAGCTTTCTTT.

The rearrangement joins TRBV10-3 to TRBJ2-7, with TRBD2 matching over 10 bases. Trimming cost V 9 bases and J 5 bases; bases outside gene matches: 4. CDR1 and CDR2 from the germline V gene are ENHRY and SYGVKD. The CDR3 spans 12 residues. The CDR3 spells CAIAGGPNEQYF. The CDR3 nucleotides are TGTGCCATAGCGGGAGGGCCCAACGAGCAGTACTTC.

The rearrangement uses TRBV9 and TRBJ1-1, with D possibly TRBD1 on 6 matching bases. Trimming stripped 4 bases from V and 3 bases from J, with 13 bases between. The CDR3 extends over 14 amino acids. Germline assignment: CDR1 SGDLS and CDR2 YYNGEE. CDR3 nucleotides: TGTGCCAGCAGCTCAACGGGACACCACACTGAAGCTTTCTTT. Translation: CASSSTGHHTEAFF.

The rearrangement joins TRBV4-1 to TRBJ2-1; TRBD1 matches at 7 bases. The CDR3 runs 16 residues. With V trimmed by 0 bases and J by 7 bases, 9 bases remained unmatched. Germline loops: CDR1 MGHRA, CDR2 YSYEKL. The CDR3 loop reads CASSQEDRWIGNEQFF. CDR3 nucleotide sequence: TGCGCCAGCAGCCAAGAGGACAGGTGGATAGGGAATGAGCAGTTCTTC.

The rearrangement links TRBV21-1 to TRBJ2-7; the table's D call, TRBD1, was not checked against the DNA. TRBV21-1 is labeled a pseudogene. The CDR3 runs to 16 residues. The CDR3, as DNA: TGTGCCAGCAGCACACAGGGTTTTCAGGCACACTCCGAGCAGTACGTC. Protein product: CASSTQGFQAHSEQYV.